The rows below give T cell receptor beta chains drawn from one sample of a study of blood T cell repertoires in COVID-19. The data were produced by immunoSEQ multiplex PCR, yet TCRdb's version contains in-frame clones alone and is incomplete. The repertoire consists of approximately 180,000 clones, with 80% to 90% occurring once and the leading ten covering under 3%. The material sequenced was PBMCs or T cells enriched from blood (not recorded which). Source of these receptors: a woman aged 40 to 49 with acute COVID-19. CDR3s include the opening cysteine and the closing phenylalanine or tryptophan. D genes are given only for firm matches. Expanded clones get a size class; other rows say once, few or many, or leave the size out.

j_gene | d_gene | abundance | v_gene | CDR3nt | CDR3aa
TRBJ2-7 | TRBD2 | - | TRBV4-2 | TGTGCCAGCAGCCAAGATCTGTGGACTAGCGGCGGGGAGCAGTACTTC | CASSQDLWTSGGEQYF
TRBJ1-2 | TRBD1 | - | TRBV4-3 | TGCGCCAGCAGCCAAGGGACAGGGACAGGATATGGCTACACCTTC | CASSQGTGTGYGYTF
TRBJ2-7 | - | - | TRBV6-5 | TGTGCCAGCAGATTCATTAACAGCTACGAGCAGTACTTC | CASRFINSYEQYF
TRBJ2-7 | - | - | TRBV4-3 | TGCGCCAGCAGCCAGGTGATAGGGGACGAGCAGTACTTC | CASSQVIGDEQYF
TRBJ1-1 | - | - | TRBV3-1/TRBV3-2 | TGTGCCAGCAGCCAATTACAGAGTAACACTGAAGCTTTCTTT | CASSQLQSNTEAFF
TRBJ1-1 | TRBD1 | few | TRBV30 | TGTGCCTGGAGGGAGACAGGGGTGAACACTGAAGCTTTCTTT | CAWRETGVNTEAFF
TRBJ1-3 | - | - | TRBV9 | TGTGCCAGCAGCGTAGGTGGCAGGGCTGGAAACACCATATATTTT | CASSVGGRAGNTIYF
TRBJ2-5 | - | - | TRBV7-2 | TGTGCCAGCAGCCCCGACAGTATCCAAGAGACCCAGTACTTC | CASSPDSIQETQYF
TRBJ1-6 | - | - | TRBV4-1 | TGCGCCAGCAGCCAAGGGGGGGACTCCTATAATTCACCCCTCCACTTT | CASSQGGDSYNSPLHF
TRBJ1-1 | - | once | TRBV19 | TGTGCCAGTAGCCAAACACAGGGGAACACTGAAGCTTTCTTT | CASSQTQGNTEAFF
TRBJ2-2 | - | - | TRBV27 | TGTGCCAGCAGTTTATCCGTAGGGGGAGGGGACACCGGGGAGCTGTTTTTT | CASSLSVGGGDTGELFF
TRBJ1-2 | - | - | TRBV7-8 | TGTGCCAGCAGCTTAGGGGGGGATAACTATGGCTACACCTTC | CASSLGGDNYGYTF
TRBJ1-1 | TRBD1 | once | TRBV14 | TGTGCCAGCAGCCAGGAACTACGAGGGTACAGGGGGACTGAAGCTTTCTTT | CASSQELRGYRGTEAFF
TRBJ1-3 | TRBD1 | few | TRBV5-6 | TGTGCCAGCAGCTTGGCCGTTGGGACAGGGTTCGGAAACACCATATATTTT | CASSLAVGTGFGNTIYF
TRBJ1-6 | TRBD1 | - | TRBV7-9 | TGTGCCAGCAGCTTAGAAGGGACAGCTAGCTCACCCCTCCACTTT | CASSLEGTASSPLHF
TRBJ2-7 | - | - | TRBV7-2 | TGTGCCAGCAGCTTATGGGGGCGGGAGAGGAGGAACGAGCAGTACTTC | CASSLWGRERRNEQYF
TRBJ2-1 | TRBD1 | - | TRBV29-1 | TGCAGCGTTGAAAGTGGACAGGGGGGCGGTGAGCAGTTCTTC | CSVESGQGGGEQFF
TRBJ2-1 | TRBD1 | once | TRBV4-1 | TGCGCCAGCAGCCAAGATCCGGGCAGGGGGTACAATGAGCAGTTCTTC | CASSQDPGRGYNEQFF
TRBJ1-2 | TRBD1 | - | TRBV7-9 | TGTGCCAGCAGCGCACACCCGGACAGGGGCGACTATGGCTACACCTTC | CASSAHPDRGDYGYTF
TRBJ2-7 | - | few | TRBV11-1 | TGTGCCAGCAGCTTAGTGGGGGCGACCTACGAGCAGTACTTC | CASSLVGATYEQYF
TRBJ2-7 | TRBD1 | - | TRBV11-2 | TGTGCCAGCAGCTTAGAGGGACAGCCGATCTACGAGCAGTACTTC | CASSLEGQPIYEQYF
TRBJ2-7 | TRBD2 | - | TRBV7-2 | TGTGCCAGCAGCTCTCAACTAGCGGGAGGGAGCTACGAGCAGTACTTC | CASSSQLAGGSYEQYF
TRBJ2-1 | - | few | TRBV21-1 | TGTGCCAGCAGGCCGGGACTAGCGGGAAAGGATGAGCAGTTCTTC | CASRPGLAGKDEQFF
TRBJ2-2 | - | few | TRBV10-3 | TGTGCCACCGAGCAGGGGAGCTCTGAAGTAACCGGGGAGCTGTTTTTT | CATEQGSSEVTGELFF
TRBJ2-6 | - | - | TRBV28 | TGTGCCAGCAGTTCGCCCCCCCTGGGCCAACCCACTGGGGCCAACGTCCTGACTTTC | CASSSPPLGQPTGANVLTF
TRBJ1-5 | - | - | TRBV6-5 | TGTGCCAGCAGTTACTCATATAGCAATCAGCCCCAGCATTTT | CASSYSYSNQPQHF
TRBJ2-2 | TRBD2 | - | TRBV5-1 | TGCGCCAGCAGCGGGAGGGAGGGCACCGGGGAGCTGTTTTTT | CASSGREGTGELFF
TRBJ2-7 | - | - | TRBV3-1/TRBV3-2 | TGTGCCAGCAGCCACGATATAGGGGGGGGGTACGAGCAGTACTTC | CASSHDIGGGYEQYF
TRBJ1-3 | TRBD1 | - | TRBV4-1 | TGCGCCAGCAGCCAAACATTGACAGGGGGACAAAACACCATATATTTT | CASSQTLTGGQNTIYF
TRBJ1-2 | - | - | TRBV3-1/TRBV3-2 | TGTGCCAGCAGCCAAGTAGCGGGGACTAACTATGGCTACACCTTC | CASSQVAGTNYGYTF
TRBJ1-1 | TRBD1 | - | TRBV5-1 | TGCGCCAGCAGCTCCCGGACAGGGTCGACTGAAGCTTTCTTT | CASSSRTGSTEAFF
TRBJ1-2 | - | - | TRBV29-1 | TGCAGCGTTGAATCCAGGGTCCAGGATGGCTACACCTTC | CSVESRVQDGYTF
TRBJ2-7 | - | - | TRBV21-1 | TGTGCCAGCAGTCTCAAGGGGGGGATAGCCGGAATCCTCTACGAGCAGTACTTC | CASSLKGGIAGILYEQYF
TRBJ2-3 | - | - | TRBV7-2 | TGTGCCAGCAGCTTAGCCGGGAACGGGGCAGATACGCAGTATTTT | CASSLAGNGADTQYF
TRBJ1-6 | TRBD1 | - | TRBV28 | TGTGCCAGCAATTTAGACAGGGGGTATTCACCCCTCCACTTT | CASNLDRGYSPLHF
TRBJ2-3 | - | - | TRBV5-1 | TGCGCCAGCAGCTTGTCTGTCACTGGCACAGATACGCAGTATTTT | CASSLSVTGTDTQYF
TRBJ2-7 | TRBD1 | - | TRBV2 | TGTGCCAGCAGGGGACAGGACTACTCCTACGAGCAGTACTTC | CASRGQDYSYEQYF
TRBJ1-2 | - | - | TRBV23-1 | TGCGCCCTTCGCGGCCGTCAGGGGATCTACTATGGCTACACCTTC | CALRGRQGIYYGYTF
TRBJ1-5 | - | - | TRBV15 | TGTGCCACCACCCGAGGGATTAATAGCAATCAGCCCCAGCATTTT | CATTRGINSNQPQHF
TRBJ2-7 | - | - | TRBV5-8 | TGTGCCAGCAGCCCGGCCGCACAGGGCGCCTACGAGCAGTACTTC | CASSPAAQGAYEQYF
TRBJ1-6 | - | - | TRBV4-3 | TGCGCCAGCAGCCAAGATTGGAGGACGGACTATTCACCCCTCCACTTT | CASSQDWRTDYSPLHF
TRBJ1-5 | - | - | TRBV24-1 | TGTGCCACCAGTGATTCCGACGGCCGGGAGGGGCCCCAGCATTTT | CATSDSDGREGPQHF
TRBJ2-3 | TRBD2 | - | TRBV4-3 | TGCGCCAGCAGCCAAGATCTAGGCGGGAGGGCCCTCACAGATACGCAGTATTTT | CASSQDLGGRALTDTQYF
TRBJ2-7 | TRBD1 | - | TRBV5-1 | TGCGCCAGCAGCTTGGTGGACAGGGCCCACTACGAGCAGTACTTC | CASSLVDRAHYEQYF
TRBJ1-2 | - | - | TRBV7-9 | TGTGCCAGCAGCCAAGGGGGGGCTTCGGGCTACACCTTC | CASSQGGASGYTF
TRBJ1-3 | - | - | TRBV30 | TGTGCCTGGTCTAACAGGGCCTCTGGAAACACCATATATTTT | CAWSNRASGNTIYF
TRBJ2-6 | - | - | TRBV21-1 | TGTGCCAGCAGCAAGGTAGGACAGGTGACTTTAAACTTTTCTGGGGCCAACGTCCTGACTTTC | CASSKVGQVTLNFSGANVLTF
TRBJ2-5 | - | once | TRBV3-1/TRBV3-2 | TGTGCCAGCAGCCAAGACTCGCGAAAAGAGACCCAGTACTTC | CASSQDSRKETQYF
TRBJ1-5 | - | - | TRBV28 | TGTGCCAGCAGTTTAGTTCGACAGTCAAGACAGCCCCAGCATTTT | CASSLVRQSRQPQHF
TRBJ2-7 | - | - | TRBV19 | TGTGCCAGTAGTATAGTCCGGGGAAACGAGCAGTACTTC | CASSIVRGNEQYF
TRBJ2-1 | - | - | TRBV4-2 | TGTGCCAGCAGCCTACGACTAGAACTATACAATGAGCAGTTCTTC | CASSLRLELYNEQFF